These 30 T cell receptor beta chains were all obtained from the same sample, sequenced in a study of OX40 agonist ivuxolimab in advanced cancers. Libraries were prepared by immunoSEQ multiplex PCR; TCRdb keeps only in-frame clonotypes and omits some of them. This repertoire shows 30,000 to 35,000 clones, 84% found once; its top ten account for about 2%. The sequencing used CD4+ or CD8+ T cells sorted from blood, collected in a trial of the OX40 agonist ivuxolimab. These receptors were taken from an adult with an advanced solid tumor such as melanoma, head and neck, liver or kidney cancer.

The chain couples TRBV5-4 to TRBJ1-2, with D maybe TRBD1 (6 bases). Germline loops: CDR1 SGHNT, CDR2 YYREEE (reference sequence). This CDR3 has 12 residues. Trimming took 6 bases from V and 5 from J, leaving 11 bases between them. This CDR3 is CASTQGRYGYTF. In DNA, the CDR3 is TGTGCCAGCACTCAGGGGAGGTATGGCTACACCTTC.

The chain has TRBV7-3 and TRBJ2-1; 7 nucleotides agree with TRBD2. The CDR3 is 19 residues long. V was pared by 3 bases and J by 1 base, with 15 bases of the junction left unmatched. CDR1 is SGHTA and CDR2 is FQGTGA in the germline V gene. In DNA form, the CDR3 reads TGTGCCAGCAGCTTGTCTTCTAGCGGAATGACTGGGTCCTACAATGAGCAGTTCTTC. Its translation: CASSLSSSGMTGSYNEQFF.

The rearrangement joins TRBV18 to TRBJ1-1, with a tentative D call TRBD1 (6 bases). Germline V lookup: CDR1 KGHSH, CDR2 LQKENI. Trimming stripped 5 bases from V and 6 bases from J, with 19 bases between. This CDR3 contains 15 residues. The CDR3: CASSTNRVGWAEAFF. As DNA, the CDR3 is TGTGCCAGCTCAACCAACAGGGTGGGATGGGCTGAAGCTTTCTTT.

The J gene is TRBJ2-3, the V gene TRBV29-1; TRBD2 matches at 9 bases. The germline gives CDR1 SQVTM, CDR2 ANQGSEA. This CDR3 is built from 16 residues. Trimming took 4 bases from V and 0 from J; bases not matched to a gene: 8. The CDR3 nucleotides are TGCAGCGTTGGGAGACTAGCGGATTCTAGCACAGATACGCAGTATTTT. It codes for CSVGRLADSSTDTQYF.

The chain uses TRBV7-2 and TRBJ2-1; D not certain. The V gene lost 1 base and the J gene lost 5 bases, with 9 bases spanning the gap. Per the germline V gene, CDR1 is SGHTA and CDR2 is FQGNSA. CDR3 size: 14 residues. Here the CDR3 reads CASSLGIHNNEQFF. The CDR3 DNA is TGTGCCAGCAGCTTAGGGATCCACAACAATGAGCAGTTCTTC.

The chain combines TRBV18 with TRBJ2-1; D is unclear. The CDR3 is made up of 15 amino acids. CDR1 is KGHSH, CDR2 LQKENI, per germline. Deletions cut 2 bases from V and 2 bases from J, with 10 bases between. In DNA, the CDR3 is TGTGCCAGCTCACCAATGCAGAGACCCTACAATGAGCAGTTCTTC. It codes for CASSPMQRPYNEQFF.

The CDR3 is CASSLDRYGYTF. The CDR3 bases are TGCGCCAGCAGCTTGGATCGATATGGCTACACCTTC. V gene TRBV5-1 combines with J gene TRBJ1-2; no clear D gene. Germline V CDR1 and CDR2: SGHRS, YFSETQ. The ends were cut back, 0 bases at V and 5 bases at J, with 5 bases in the middle. The CDR3 is 12 residues long.

The chain uses TRBV5-1 and TRBJ2-5; D unresolved. Germline V gives CDR1 SGHRS, CDR2 YFSETQ. This CDR3 spans 14 amino acids. V was clipped by 0 bases and J by 5 bases, with 11 bases between them. CDR3 region: CASSLGSFSETQYF. The DNA of the CDR3 is TGCGCCAGCAGCTTGGGTAGTTTCAGTGAGACCCAGTACTTC.

The CDR3 nucleotides are TGTGCCAGCAGTTCCTTCGTAGGGTTCACCGGGGAGCTGTTTTTT. It codes for CASSSFVGFTGELFF. The chain links TRBV6-5 to TRBJ2-2; D gene unclear. This CDR3 is 15 amino acids long. Per germline, CDR1 MNHEY and CDR2 SVGAGI. V lost 4 bases and J lost 4, with 13 bases in between.

The V call is TRBV20-1, the J call TRBJ2-5; no clear D. The CDR3 spans 10 residues. Germline loops: CDR1 DFQATT, CDR2 SNEGSKA (reference sequence). V was pared by 2 bases and J by 4 bases, with 2 bases between. This CDR3 is CSARTETQYF. CDR3 DNA sequence: TGCAGTGCTAGAACAGAGACCCAGTACTTC.

This clone was observed once. The chain carries TRBV2 and TRBJ2-2; D unresolved. Trimming stripped 6 bases from V and 4 bases from J, with 12 bases between. Germline loops: CDR1 SNHLY, CDR2 FYNNEI. This CDR3 is 14 amino acids long. The CDR3 coding sequence is TGTGCCAGCAGAACCACTTCAGCCACCGGGGAGCTGTTTTTT. Protein product: CASRTTSATGELFF.

The V and J genes are TRBV5-4 and TRBJ2-3, with 13 bases that match TRBD2. The CDR3 sequence is 16 residues long. The germline V gene has CDR1 SGHNT and CDR2 YYREEE (reference sequence). The trim removed 4 bases at V and 6 bases at J, leaving 8 bases unmatched. CDR3 DNA sequence: TGTGCCAGCAGCACCACTAGCGGGAGGGTAGCGGATACGCAGTATTTT. Its translation is CASSTTSGRVADTQYF.

This rearrangement joins TRBV5-1 to TRBJ2-7; the match to TRBD1 covers 7 bases. There are 13 residues in the CDR3. J lost 0 bases, V lost 7 bases, and 4 bases had no gene match. Germline V lookup: CDR1 SGHRS, CDR2 YFSETQ. In nucleotides, the CDR3 is TGCGCCAGCGGCCGGGACAGCTCCTACGAGCAGTACTTC. Amino acid sequence: CASGRDSSYEQYF. The full variable domain, in which reference TRBV5-1 and TRBJ2-7 provide the parts outside the CDR3, is KAGVTQTPRYLIKTRGQQVTLSCSPISGHRSVSWYQQTPGQGLQFLFEYFSETQRNKGNFPGRFSGRQFSNSRSEMNVSTLELGDSALYLCASGRDSSYEQYFGPGTRLTVT.

This clone has just one count. The chain carries TRBV7-8 and TRBJ1-5; the D is unclear. V was clipped by 1 base and J by 7 bases, with 11 bases between them. Germline loops: CDR1 SGHVS, CDR2 FQNEAQ. CDR3 length: 14 residues. The CDR3 nucleotides read TGTGCCAGCAGCTTAGGGCCCCCATGGCAGCCCCAGCATTTT. The encoded protein is CASSLGPPWQPQHF.

This rearrangement joins TRBV19 to TRBJ2-6, with a tentative D call TRBD2 (5 bases). Trimming removed 5 bases from V and 2 bases from J, with 13 bases in between. CDR1 is LNHDA and CDR2 is SQIVND in the germline V gene (reference sequence). The CDR3 is 16 residues long. The CDR3 bases are TGTGCCAGTAGTGTGGCTAGCCTTCCTGGGGCCAACGTCCTGACTTTC. Encoded protein: CASSVASLPGANVLTF.

This chain uses TRBV19 with TRBJ2-1; TRBD2 aligns across 11 bases. The V and J ends lost 6 bases and 4 bases, in that order; junction bases with no gene match: 8. The CDR3 has 16 amino acids. The germline gives CDR1 LNHDA, CDR2 SQIVND (reference sequence). The CDR3 loop reads CASRTSGASFYNEQFF. The CDR3 bases are TGTGCCAGTAGGACTAGCGGGGCGTCCTTTTACAATGAGCAGTTCTTC.

This clone was found a few times. The V gene is TRBV10-2, the J gene TRBJ1-1, with 7 bases identical to TRBD1. The CDR3 has 13 amino acids. The V gene's germline CDR1 is WSHSY and CDR2 SAAADI. J was trimmed by 1 base and V by 6 bases; bases with no gene match: 2. This CDR3 reads CASSRDRNTEAFF. The CDR3 DNA sequence: TGCGCCAGCAGCAGGGACAGGAACACTGAAGCTTTCTTT.

The chain carries TRBV5-1 and TRBJ2-1; 10 nucleotides agree with TRBD1. V shed 4 bases and J 10 bases; nucleotides not matched to a gene: 14. Germline V gene lookup returns CDR1 SGHRS and CDR2 YFSETQ. The CDR3 spans 16 residues. The CDR3 region is CASSVGGTGANREQFF. CDR3 nucleotides: TGCGCCAGCAGCGTAGGGGGGACAGGGGCTAATAGAGAGCAGTTCTTC.

V usage is TRBV4-1 and J usage is TRBJ1-3, with D uncertain. The V end lost 0 bases, the J end lost 0 bases, and 12 bases lay between the germline ends. Germline V CDR1 and CDR2: MGHRA, YSYEKL. The CDR3 spans 17 residues. The CDR3 sequence is CASSQDQAVRSGNTIYF. In DNA, the CDR3 is TGCGCCAGCAGCCAAGATCAGGCGGTCCGCTCTGGAAACACCATATATTTT.

This chain uses TRBV5-1 with TRBJ2-5, with D perhaps matching TRBD1 or TRBD2 (5 bases each). V dropped 4 bases and J dropped 2 bases, with 9 bases sitting between them. Germline lookup yields CDR1 SGHRS and CDR2 YFSETQ. The CDR3 totals 13 residues. The CDR3 is CASSGGPQETQYF. As DNA, the CDR3 is TGCGCCAGCAGCGGGGGACCTCAAGAGACCCAGTACTTC.

The chain uses TRBV19 and TRBJ2-1; 12 bases match TRBD2. The CDR3 runs to 15 residues. J was trimmed by 6 bases and V by 7 bases; bases with no gene match: 7. Germline loops: CDR1 LNHDA, CDR2 SQIVND (reference sequence). The DNA of the CDR3 is TGTGCCAGTACCAGACTAGCGGGAGTTGGCAATGAGCAGTTCTTC. Its translation is CASTRLAGVGNEQFF.

V and J are TRBV7-3 and TRBJ2-1; TRBD2 agrees at 9 bases. The trim removed 1 base at V and 7 bases at J, leaving 5 bases unmatched. The CDR3 loop spans 15 amino acids. The germline V gene encodes CDR1 SGHTA and CDR2 FQGTGA. The CDR3 spells CASSLSGRVGNEQFF. CDR3 in DNA: TGTGCCAGCAGCTTAAGCGGGAGGGTGGGGAATGAGCAGTTCTTC.

The rearrangement links TRBV29-1 to TRBJ1-2; D gene uncertain. With 6 bases removed from V and 6 bases from J, the gap between germline ends came to 17 bases. This CDR3 is built from 13 residues. The V gene's germline CDR1 is SQVTM and CDR2 ANQGSEA. CDR3 amino acids: CSVPSPSGNGYTF. As DNA, the CDR3 is TGCAGCGTACCATCCCCCTCCGGGAATGGCTACACCTTC. Based on the CDR3 plus reference TRBV29-1 and TRBJ1-2, the full variable domain is SAVISQKPSRDICQRGTSLTIQCQVDSQVTMMFWYRQQPGQSLTLIATANQGSEATYESGFVIDKFPISRPNLTFSTLTVSNMSPEDSSIYLCSVPSPSGNGYTFGSGTRLTVV.

A few counts support this clone. The gene calls are TRBV29-1 and TRBJ2-4; D is unclear. CDR3 size: 16 residues. Germline CDR1 reads SQVTM; CDR2 reads ANQGSEA. V was shortened by 8 bases and J by 0 bases, with 20 bases between the two germline ends. The CDR3 loop is CSPKRPSVLAKNIQYF. The CDR3, as DNA: TGCAGCCCAAAGAGGCCCAGCGTATTAGCCAAAAACATTCAGTACTTC.

This clone was picked up one time. The CDR3 DNA reads TGTGCCAGCAGCTTAGTACCATCAGCGGGGCGCTACGAGCAGTACTTC. Translation gives CASSLVPSAGRYEQYF. This chain connects TRBV7-2 to TRBJ2-7; TRBD2 matches 7 bases. The CDR3 has 16 amino acids. CDR1 is SGHTA and CDR2 is FQGNSA in the germline V gene. After removal of 1 base from V and 3 bases from J, the junction contained 9 bases not matched to a gene.

This chain uses TRBV11-3 with TRBJ2-3, with 7 positions matching TRBD1. V lost 1 base and J lost 2; bases outside the gene matches: 6. In germline, CDR1 is SGHNT, CDR2 YENEEA. The CDR3 loop spans 16 amino acids. The CDR3 loop is CASSLGQGVDTDTQYF. Written as DNA, the CDR3 is TGTGCCAGCAGCTTAGGGCAGGGGGTCGACACAGATACGCAGTATTTT.

The chain couples TRBV11-3 to TRBJ2-5; TRBD1 matches at 10 bases. Trimming took 5 bases from V and 5 from J; bases not matched to a gene: 5. The CDR3 has 14 residues. Germline V gives CDR1 SGHNT, CDR2 YENEEA. In nucleotides, the CDR3 is TGTGCCAGCAGCCTACCGGGACAGGGGGAGACCCAGTACTTC. This translates into CASSLPGQGETQYF.

This chain connects TRBV27 to TRBJ1-2; maybe TRBD1 (6 bases). The CDR3 is 17 residues long. V was shortened by 2 bases and J by 1 base, with 17 bases between the two germline ends. CDR1 is MNHEY, CDR2 SMNVEV, per germline (reference sequence). The CDR3 DNA reads TGTGCCAGCAGTTTAACGAAGGATACAGGGCTTAACTATGGCTACACCTTC. This encodes CASSLTKDTGLNYGYTF.

This chain joins TRBV5-1 and TRBJ2-7; 8 bases match TRBD1. Per the germline V gene, CDR1 is SGHRS and CDR2 is YFSETQ. V lost 5 bases, J lost 3 bases, and 22 bases stayed unmatched. This CDR3 has 19 amino acids. Written as DNA, the CDR3 is TGCGCCAGCAGTGGAACGCCGGGTGAGAGGCAGGGGGCCCTCTACGAGCAGTACTTC. Its protein product is CASSGTPGERQGALYEQYF.

The DNA for the CDR3 is TGTGCCAGCAGTCCGGACGGACAAACCTATGGCTACACCTTC. It translates to CASSPDGQTYGYTF. The chain couples TRBV28 to TRBJ1-2; the D gene is possibly TRBD1 (5 bases). Deletions cut 5 bases from V and 4 bases from J, with 14 bases between. The germline V gene encodes CDR1 MDHEN and CDR2 SYDVKM. The CDR3 loop spans 14 amino acids.